One sample yielded the 25 T cell receptor beta chains listed below, sequenced in a study of metastatic and nonmetastatic thyroid tumors. All patients reached thyroid surgery having received no treatment beforehand. TCRdb re-called the PCR reads with MiXCR. The table records around 18,000 clones, more than 30% of them present only once. The sample consisted of tumor tissue. The receptors stem from a female donor with papillary thyroid cancer or a benign thyroid nodule (not recorded which). Some clones in this sample may be carry-over from other donors' samples.

The chain is built from TRBV6-1 and TRBJ2-7, with D possibly being TRBD1 or TRBD2 (5 bases each). This CDR3 spans 14 amino acids. Looked up from germline, CDR1 is MNHNS and CDR2 is SASEGT. With 10 bases removed from V and 0 bases from J, the gap between germline ends came to 16 bases. CDR3 DNA sequence: TGTGCCAACAGGCGGGCCCCTCGCTCCTACGAGCAGTACTTC. Protein: CANRRAPRSYEQYF.

There are many counts of this clone. The rearrangement uses TRBV28 and TRBJ2-7, with D perhaps TRBD1 (5 bases). Germline CDR1 reads MDHEN; CDR2 reads SYDVKM. CDR3 length equals 20 residues. Trimming shortened V by 4 bases and J by 4 bases, and 32 bases separated the two germline ends. CDR3 protein: CASSSTPASGFPRYYYEQYF. The CDR3 nucleotides read TGTGCCAGCAGTTCCACCCCCGCTTCAGGGTTCCCAAGGTATTATTACGAGCAGTACTTC.

About this clone itself: Compared with germline, one end of the junction differs, possibly owing to a read error. V usage is TRBV10-3 and J usage is TRBJ2-1; possible D gene TRBD2, 5 bases. The CDR3 contains 15 residues. Germline CDR1 ENHRY, CDR2 SYGVKD. This chain's CDR3 is CGIRVSLAIRTEQFF. In nucleotides, the CDR3 is TGTGGCATCCGCGTTTCCTTAGCGATCCGGACTGAGCAGTTCTTC.

This clone is medium-sized in the sample. This chain links TRBV11-2 with TRBJ2-3; no definite D call. Germline CDR1 and CDR2: SGHAT and FQNNGV. The CDR3 has 13 residues. Trimming shortened V by 0 bases and J by 10 bases, and 11 bases separated the two germline ends. The CDR3, as DNA: TGTGCCAGCAGCTTAGATAGCCTCGGGCCGCAGTATTTT. Protein: CASSLDSLGPQYF.

Many counts were recorded for this clone. The chain joins TRBV6-1 to TRBJ2-4, with 8 bases aligning to TRBD1. Germline CDR1 and CDR2: MNHNS and SASEGT. The CDR3 consists of 16 residues. Trimming removed 5 bases from V and 9 bases from J; junction bases left unmatched: 15. The CDR3 DNA reads TGTGCCAGCAGTTCGGCCTCGGACAGGGAGGATGCCATTCAGTACTTC. Its translation is CASSSASDREDAIQYF.

This clone was picked up many times. The chain joins TRBV6-9 to TRBJ1-1; tentative D call: TRBD1 (5 bases). CDR1 MNHGY and CDR2 SVAAGI come from the germline V gene. Trimming took 2 bases from V and 3 from J, leaving 13 bases between them. This CDR3 region has 15 residues. The CDR3 DNA reads TGTGCCAGCAGTTATGGGGACCGGGTTGACACTGAAGCTTTCTTT. Amino acids: CASSYGDRVDTEAFF.

In its sample, this clone is medium-sized. This chain links TRBV6-2 or TRBV6-3 with TRBJ1-1; TRBD1 aligns across 7 bases. CDR3 length equals 12 residues. Germline CDR1 and CDR2: MNHEY and SVGEGT. After removal of 3 bases from V and 11 bases from J, the junction contained 6 bases not matched to a gene. In DNA form, the CDR3 reads TGTGCCAGCAGTTATGACAGGGTGGCGGCTTTCTTT. This codes for CASSYDRVAAFF.

The gene calls are TRBV9 and TRBJ1-3, with D maybe TRBD1 (5 bases). Germline V gene lookup returns CDR1 SGDLS and CDR2 YYNGEE. Trimming shortened V by 3 bases and J by 2 bases, and 15 bases separated the two germline ends. The CDR3 contains 16 residues. CDR3 protein: CASSAASGGAGNTIYF. The CDR3 bases are TGTGCCAGCAGCGCAGCTTCGGGGGGTGCTGGAAACACCATATATTTT. Together with reference TRBV9 and TRBJ1-3, the CDR3 gives the full variable domain: DSGVTQTPKHLITATGQRVTLRCSPRSGDLSVYWYQQSLDQGLQFLIQYYNGEERAKGNILERFSAQQFPDLHSELNLSSLELGDSALYFCASSAASGGAGNTIYFGEGSWLTVV.

This clone showed up just a few times. This chain uses TRBV6-1 with TRBJ1-3; 9 nucleotides agree with TRBD1. The ends lost 10 bases at V and 6 bases at J; junction bases unmatched: 4. The CDR3 has 12 residues. Looked up from germline, CDR1 is MNHNS and CDR2 is SASEGT. Here the CDR3 reads CAIRDRVNTIYF. The CDR3 region has the DNA TGTGCCATCCGGGACAGGGTAAACACCATATATTTT.

The genes are TRBV5-1 and TRBJ2-3; 9 bases line up with TRBD2. The V gene end was trimmed by 0 bases and the J gene end by 2 bases; junction bases not matched to a gene: 7. The CDR3 spans 17 residues. From germline, CDR1 is SGHRS and CDR2 YFSETQ. CDR3 nucleotide sequence: TGCGCCAGCAGCTTGGGGGCTAGCGGGGACTCCACAGATACGCAGTATTTT. Protein: CASSLGASGDSTDTQYF. Together with reference TRBV5-1 and TRBJ2-3, the CDR3 gives the full variable domain: KAGVTQTPRYLIKTRGQQVTLSCSPISGHRSVSWYQQTPGQGLQFLFEYFSETQRNKGNFPGRFSGRQFSNSRSEMNVSTLELGDSALYLCASSLGASGDSTDTQYFGPGTRLTVL.

This clone qualifies as medium-sized (0.01 to 0.1%). This chain's CDR3 is CASSQEGVRVQYF. CDR3 nucleotides: TGTGCCAGCAGCCAAGAGGGTGTTCGAGTGCAGTACTTC. The V gene is TRBV3-1, the J gene TRBJ2-7; D gene ambiguous. The CDR3 covers 13 residues. Germline CDR1 and CDR2: LGHDT and YNNKEL (reference sequence). Trimming pared 0 bases from V and 9 bases from J, leaving 12 bases between.

This chain links TRBV2 with TRBJ1-4, with D possibly TRBD1 on 5 matching bases. The V end lost 4 bases, the J end lost 2 bases, and 11 bases lay between the germline ends. Looked up from germline, CDR1 is SNHLY and CDR2 is FYNNEI. This CDR3 comprises 15 residues. Here the CDR3 reads CASSAGQGTNEKLFF. CDR3 coding DNA: TGTGCCAGCAGTGCTGGGCAGGGTACTAATGAAAAACTGTTTTTT.

A few counts support this clone. This rearrangement joins TRBV6-1 to TRBJ2-7; D may be TRBD1 or TRBD2 (5 bases each). This CDR3 contains 13 residues. V shed 6 bases and J shed 2 bases, with 11 bases lying between them. Germline assignment: CDR1 MNHNS and CDR2 SASEGT. The CDR3 DNA sequence: TGTGCCAGCAGCCGGGACGGAGCCTACGAGCAGTACTTC. Translation gives CASSRDGAYEQYF.

The rearrangement uses TRBV7-8 and TRBJ1-3, with a tentative D call TRBD1 (5 bases). Trimming stripped 2 bases from V and 6 bases from J, with 11 bases between. Germline lookup yields CDR1 SGHVS and CDR2 FQNEAQ. CDR3 length: 14 amino acids. CDR3 DNA sequence: TGTGCCAGCAGCTTAATTGGAGGGGCAAACACCATATATTTT. Residues: CASSLIGGANTIYF. Based on the CDR3 plus reference TRBV7-8 and TRBJ1-3, the full variable domain is GAGVSQSPRYKVAKRGQDVALRCDPISGHVSLFWYQQALGQGPEFLTYFQNEAQLDKSGLPSDRFFAERPEGSVSTLKIQRTQQEDSAVYLCASSLIGGANTIYFGEGSWLTVV.

This clone qualifies as medium-sized (0.01 to 0.1%). This chain joins TRBV2 and TRBJ2-3, with 9 bases fitting TRBD2. The germline gives CDR1 SNHLY, CDR2 FYNNEI. The V gene end was trimmed by 10 bases and the J gene end by 3 bases; junction bases not matched to a gene: 8. The CDR3 is made up of 14 amino acids. The CDR3 sequence: CATRSGLATDTQYF. CDR3 nucleotide sequence: TGTGCCACCCGGTCGGGACTAGCTACAGATACGCAGTATTTT.

The chain carries TRBV5-1 and TRBJ2-7; the D gene is possibly TRBD1 (5 bases). The CDR3 sequence is 15 residues long. Trimming removed 4 bases from V and 4 bases from J, with 18 bases in between. CDR1 and CDR2 (germline): SGHRS, YFSETQ. CDR3 protein: CASSQVQGREYEQYF. In DNA form, the CDR3 reads TGCGCCAGCAGCCAGGTTCAGGGAAGAGAATACGAGCAGTACTTC.

As regards this clone: Because it lacks the conserved phenylalanine or tryptophan at the end, this CDR3 is likely a read error. V usage is TRBV5-1 and J usage is TRBJ1-1; TRBD1 aligns across 8 bases. Trimming removed 4 bases from V and 6 bases from J; junction bases left unmatched: 11. This CDR3 contains 15 residues. The germline V gene has CDR1 SGHRS and CDR2 YFSETQ. The CDR3 DNA reads as TGCGCCAGCAGCGCAGTACAGGGGGTTGAGCCTGAAGCTTTCTTA. Translation: CASSAVQGVEPEAFL.

This clone has only one observation. The chain uses TRBV11-2 and TRBJ1-5, with D possibly being TRBD1 (5 bases). The CDR3 covers 15 residues. From germline, CDR1 is SGHAT and CDR2 FQNNGV. Trimming took 1 base from V and 5 from J, leaving 12 bases between them. Written as DNA, the CDR3 is TGTGCCAGCAGCTTAGGGGACGGGTATTATCAGCCCCAGCATTTT. Its translation: CASSLGDGYYQPQHF.

The rearrangement joins TRBV10-1 to TRBJ1-3; no clear D gene. V lost 3 bases to trimming and J lost 4 bases, with 10 bases between them. Germline loops: CDR1 WNHNN, CDR2 SYGVQD (reference sequence). The CDR3 loop spans 14 amino acids. The CDR3 DNA sequence: TGCGCCAGCAGTGACGGCGGGGTCGGAAACACCATATATTTT. This encodes CASSDGGVGNTIYF.

The sample holds a few counts of this clone. Here the CDR3 reads CASSSRGEYYGYTF. In DNA form, the CDR3 reads TGTGCCAGCAGTTCCCGAGGAGAATACTATGGCTACACCTTC. The chain is built from TRBV6-2 or TRBV6-3 and TRBJ1-2; D is uncertain. The CDR3 has 14 amino acids. From germline, CDR1 is MNHEY and CDR2 SVGEGT. Trimming left V 4 bases short and J 3 bases short, with 12 bases between.

The rearrangement joins TRBV20-1 to TRBJ2-3; 8 nucleotides align to TRBD1. V gave up 7 bases and J gave up 6 bases; unmatched junction bases: 6. Germline-derived CDR1 and CDR2 are DFQATT and SNEGSKA (reference sequence). This CDR3 contains 12 residues. CDR3 in amino acids: CSGTTGVDTQYF. CDR3 sequence (DNA): TGCAGTGGTACGACAGGGGTTGATACGCAGTATTTT.

This clone showed up just a few times. The rearrangement links TRBV2 to TRBJ2-7; 7 nucleotides line up with TRBD1. V shed 5 bases, J shed 2 bases, and the junction held 6 bases outside the gene matches. The CDR3 totals 14 residues. CDR1 is SNHLY and CDR2 is FYNNEI in the germline V gene. The CDR3 DNA follows: TGTGCCAGCAGTAAACAGGGGCCGACCTACGAGCAGTACTTC. Protein: CASSKQGPTYEQYF.

The V and J genes are TRBV15 and TRBJ1-1; D is unresolved. CDR3 length: 13 amino acids. Germline loops: CDR1 LNHNV, CDR2 YYDKDF (reference sequence). Trimming took off 0 bases at V and 6 bases at J, with 8 bases between the two ends. The CDR3 is CATSRDAGPEAFF. DNA of the CDR3: TGTGCCACCAGCAGAGATGCAGGCCCTGAAGCTTTCTTT.

Ten or more counts support this clone. Other DNA variants within this sample encode the same CDR3. The V call is TRBV29-1, the J call TRBJ1-1, with D tentatively TRBD1 (5 bases). This CDR3 has 10 amino acids. Per germline, CDR1 SQVTM and CDR2 ANQGSEA. V was shortened by 5 bases and J by 7 bases, with 8 bases between the two germline ends. The chain's CDR3 is CSVRDGEAFF. The CDR3, as DNA: TGCAGCGTTCGGGACGGTGAAGCTTTCTTT. The entire variable domain, with the rest obtained from reference TRBV29-1 and TRBJ1-1, is as follows: SAVISQKPSRDICQRGTSLTIQCQVDSQVTMMFWYRQQPGQSLTLIATANQGSEATYESGFVIDKFPISRPNLTFSTLTVSNMSPEDSSIYLCSVRDGEAFFGQGTRLTVV.

This clone ranks as medium-sized (0.01 to 0.1%). V and J are TRBV28 and TRBJ1-5; no firm D call. V was cut by 5 bases and J by 7 bases, with 9 bases left in between. The CDR3 consists of 12 residues. Germline lookup yields CDR1 MDHEN and CDR2 SYDVKM. The CDR3 region is CASSRTHQPQHF. The CDR3 nucleotides read TGTGCCAGCAGTCGGACTCACCAGCCCCAGCATTTT.